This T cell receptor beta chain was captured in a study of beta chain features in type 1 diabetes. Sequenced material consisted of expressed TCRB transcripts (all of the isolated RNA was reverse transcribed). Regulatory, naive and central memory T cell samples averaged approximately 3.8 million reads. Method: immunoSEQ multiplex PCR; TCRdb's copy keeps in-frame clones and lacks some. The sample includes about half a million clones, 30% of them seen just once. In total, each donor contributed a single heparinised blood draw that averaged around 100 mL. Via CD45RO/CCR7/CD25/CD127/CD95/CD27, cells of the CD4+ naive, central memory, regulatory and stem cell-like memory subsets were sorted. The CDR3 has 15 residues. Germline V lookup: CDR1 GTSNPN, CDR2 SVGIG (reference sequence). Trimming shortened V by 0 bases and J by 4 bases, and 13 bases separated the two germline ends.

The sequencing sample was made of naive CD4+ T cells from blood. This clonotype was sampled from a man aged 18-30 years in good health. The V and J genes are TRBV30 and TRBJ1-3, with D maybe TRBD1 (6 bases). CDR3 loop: CAWSVPSQGGNTIYF. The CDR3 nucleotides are TGTGCCTGGAGTGTACCATCTCAGGGGGGAAACACCATATATTTT.